This TCR beta chain was found in a study of shared clonotypes between healthy human individuals. Generated by immunoSEQ multiplex PCR, the TCRdb table keeps only in-frame clones and is missing some. The data hold hundreds of thousands of clones, with 73% observed a single time. V gave up 1 base and J gave up 3 bases; unmatched junction bases: 8. CDR3 length: 17 residues. Germline V gene sequence: CDR1 LNHDA, CDR2 SQIVND (reference sequence). The sequenced sample consisted of memory CD4+ T cells sorted from blood. Indicated subset: CD45RA-negative fraction. The source of this sequence is a woman in her twenties or thirties in good health. This chain links TRBV19 with TRBJ1-5; TRBD1 agrees at 8 bases. The CDR3 coding sequence is TGTGCCAGTAGTATAGCAGGGGGCAGGGCCTCCAATCAGCCCCAGCATTTT. It is translated as CASSIAGGRASNQPQHF.